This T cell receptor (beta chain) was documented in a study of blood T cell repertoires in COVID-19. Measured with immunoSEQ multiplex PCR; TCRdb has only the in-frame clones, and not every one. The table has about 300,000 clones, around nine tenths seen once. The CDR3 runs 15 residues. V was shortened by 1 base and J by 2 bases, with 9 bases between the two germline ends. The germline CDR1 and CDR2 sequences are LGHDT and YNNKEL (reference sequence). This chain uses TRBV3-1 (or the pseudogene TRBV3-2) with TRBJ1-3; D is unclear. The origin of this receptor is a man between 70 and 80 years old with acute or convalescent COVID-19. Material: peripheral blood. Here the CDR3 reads CASSQGTTTGNTIYF. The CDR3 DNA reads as TGTGCCAGCAGCCAAGGAACGACTACTGGAAACACCATATATTTT.